The clone carrying this T cell receptor (beta chain) was counted a few times. Its target is unknown. This entry is derived from a study of T cells after yellow fever vaccination. TCRdb re-called the 5' RACE reads with MiXCR, one entry per CDR3 protein. Here the sample spans approximately 550,000 distinct CDR3 sequences, less than 20% being singletons. Germline V gene data show CDR1 as LGHNA and CDR2 as YNFKEQ. The V and J ends lost 0 bases and 6 bases, in that order; junction bases with no gene match: 8. The CDR3 has 16 residues. Study results and caveats: At 95% to 98% for CD4 and approximately 89% for CD8, most primary-vaccination clones showed up again after the booster.

The gene calls are TRBV4-2 and TRBJ2-5; TRBD2 matches 9 bases. The specimen comprised PBMCs, sampled 15 days after the yellow fever booster vaccination. This TCR came from a man aged 30 to 39 who received the YFV17D yellow fever vaccine. The CDR3 is CASSQEMGLARKTQYF. CDR3 nucleotide sequence: TGTGCCAGCAGCCAAGAGATGGGACTAGCTAGAAAGACCCAGTACTTC.